The 31 T cell receptor beta chains below were found in one sample sequenced in a study of response to subunit inactivated influenza vaccine. One entry per CDR3 protein results from TCRdb running MiXCR on the RT-PCR reads. The sample holds a few hundred thousand distinct CDR3 sequences; under 8.5% are singletons and the top ten take about an eighth. The sample in question was PBMCs from blood, obtained around 25 months after vaccination. The receptors stem from a man aged 50-75 years who received an inactivated influenza vaccine.

In its sample, this clonotype was seen a few times. The rearrangement uses TRBV15 and TRBJ2-1; perhaps TRBD1 as D (5 bases). The germline V gene encodes CDR1 LNHNV and CDR2 YYDKDF (reference sequence). This CDR3 region has 13 residues. V gave up 3 bases and J gave up 8 bases, with 11 bases separating them. The CDR3 coding sequence is TGTGCCACCAGCAGTAACAGGCTGGATGAGCAGTTCTTC. This codes for CATSSNRLDEQFF.

In its sample, this clonotype was seen many times. V and J are TRBV24-1 and TRBJ2-7; D gene ambiguous. With 2 bases removed from V and 12 bases from J, the gap between germline ends came to 10 bases. The CDR3 is 11 amino acids. In germline, CDR1 is KGHDR, CDR2 SFDVKD. This CDR3 reads CATSDSQVWYF. CDR3 nucleotides: TGTGCCACCAGTGATTCCCAGGTATGGTACTTC.

The chain carries TRBV18 and TRBJ2-2, with D possibly TRBD2 on 6 matching bases. The CDR3 is 16 amino acids. The germline V and J ends were trimmed by 1 base and 2 bases, with 11 bases remaining between them. Germline assignment: CDR1 KGHSH and CDR2 LQKENI. The CDR3 nucleotides are TGTGCCAGCTCACCACTGCGGGACCATAACACCGGGGAGCTGTTTTTT. Translated: CASSPLRDHNTGELFF.

The chain couples TRBV7-9 to TRBJ1-1, with 8 bases identical to TRBD1. The CDR3 consists of 17 residues. Looked up from germline, CDR1 is SEHNR and CDR2 is FQNEAQ (reference sequence). V lost 5 bases to trimming and J lost 0 bases; unmatched junction nucleotides: 11. The CDR3 sequence is CASSTRTGRAMNTEAFF. For the CDR3, the DNA is TGTGCCAGCAGCACCCGGACAGGGAGGGCCATGAACACTGAAGCTTTCTTT.

This clonotype was recorded a few times. The V gene is TRBV2, the J gene TRBJ1-4, with 7 bases aligning to TRBD1. The ends lost 4 bases at V and 6 bases at J; junction bases unmatched: 14. The CDR3 totals 17 residues. Germline V gene data show CDR1 as SNHLY and CDR2 as FYNNEI. CDR3: CASSARDSDLWDEKLFF. DNA for the CDR3: TGTGCCAGCAGTGCCCGGGACAGTGACCTATGGGATGAAAAACTGTTTTTT.

This clonotype was detected a few times. This chain links TRBV20-1 with TRBJ2-5, with 7 bases fitting TRBD2. CDR1 is DFQATT and CDR2 is SNEGSKA in the germline V gene (reference sequence). V shed 0 bases, J shed 6 bases, and the junction held 19 bases outside the gene matches. The CDR3 is made up of 18 amino acids. CDR3 loop: CSARDVSRGGRGLQTQYF. Written as DNA, the CDR3 is TGCAGTGCTAGAGATGTTTCTAGAGGCGGGAGAGGTTTGCAGACCCAGTACTTC.

There are many counts of this clonotype. The chain recombines TRBV6-2 or TRBV6-3 with TRBJ2-2; no firm D call. The ends were cut back, 7 bases at V and 2 bases at J, with 14 bases in the middle. CDR1 is MNHEY, CDR2 SVGEGT, per germline. The CDR3 is 15 residues long. CDR3: CASMVPRPNTGELFF. In DNA, the CDR3 is TGTGCCAGCATGGTTCCGCGACCTAACACCGGGGAGCTGTTTTTT.

The chain employs TRBV12-3 or TRBV12-4 and TRBJ1-1, with 7 positions matching TRBD1. V lost 6 bases, J lost 1 base, and 11 bases stayed unmatched. The CDR3 contains 16 residues. The CDR3 DNA reads TGTGCCAGCAGCCGTAGACAGGGACGGGCGAACACTGAAGCTTTCTTT. Its translation: CASSRRQGRANTEAFF.

The chain recombines TRBV27 with TRBJ2-1, with D perhaps matching TRBD2 (5 bases). This CDR3 has 17 residues. Trimming removed 2 bases at V and 7 bases at J, with 21 bases between. Germline lookup yields CDR1 MNHEY and CDR2 SMNVEV (reference sequence). The CDR3 DNA reads as TGTGCCAGCAGTTTAGCGGCCACACGACCGGGGAAGAATGAGCAGTTCTTC. This translates into CASSLAATRPGKNEQFF.

A few counts support this clonotype. V usage is TRBV7-2 and J usage is TRBJ2-7, with 10 bases identical to TRBD1. After removal of 5 bases from V and 4 bases from J, the junction contained 8 bases not matched to a gene. This CDR3 is 15 amino acids long. The germline gives CDR1 SGHTA, CDR2 FQGNSA. CDR3 residues: CASSRTGQGLYEQYF. The DNA for the CDR3 is TGTGCCAGCAGCAGAACGGGACAGGGGTTGTACGAGCAGTACTTC.

In the case of this clonotype: Germline is not matched at one junction end, which may reflect a read error. V usage is TRBV5-8 and J usage is TRBJ1-1, with D possibly matching TRBD1 (5 bases). Germline lookup yields CDR1 SGHTS and CDR2 YDEGEE. The length of the CDR3 is 16 residues. The CDR3 region has the DNA TGTGCCGGCAGCATGAGACCGGGACCCTTAAGCCCTGAAGCTTTCTTT. Translated: CAGSMRPGPLSPEAFF.

This clonotype has more than one count but fewer than ten. The V and J genes are TRBV28 and TRBJ1-2; 8 nucleotides agree with TRBD1. Germline V gene data show CDR1 as MDHEN and CDR2 as SYDVKM. V gave up 6 bases and J gave up 7 bases; unmatched junction bases: 4. The CDR3 is made up of 12 amino acids. This CDR3 reads CASRDRGGGYTF. In DNA, the CDR3 is TGTGCCAGCAGAGACAGGGGTGGTGGCTACACCTTC.

This clonotype has just a few counts. The CDR3 sequence is CASSTRLAGDAETQYF. The CDR3 nucleotides read TGTGCCAGCAGCACCCGACTAGCGGGAGATGCAGAGACCCAGTACTTC. The chain links TRBV3-1 to TRBJ2-5; the match to TRBD2 covers 12 bases. The germline V gene has CDR1 LGHDT and CDR2 YNNKEL (reference sequence). This CDR3 is built from 16 residues. J lost 4 bases, V lost 5 bases, and 8 bases had no gene match.

The V and J genes are TRBV7-2 and TRBJ2-2; D is perhaps TRBD1 or TRBD2 (6 bases each). The CDR3 length is 17 residues. The V gene lost 1 base and the J gene lost 6 bases, with 18 bases spanning the gap. Germline-derived CDR1 and CDR2 are SGHTA and FQGNSA. The DNA for the CDR3 is TGTGCCAGCAGCTTAGTGGGGGGCATACGGAATTCCGGGGAGCTGTTTTTT. This gives the protein CASSLVGGIRNSGELFF.

The V and J genes are TRBV12-3 or TRBV12-4 and TRBJ1-1; tentatively, D is TRBD1 (6 bases). The CDR3 is 15 residues long. Trimming left V 2 bases short and J 1 base short, with 11 bases between. The DNA of the CDR3 is TGTGCCAGCAGTTTATATAGGGGACAGAACACTGAAGCTTTCTTT. It yields the protein CASSLYRGQNTEAFF.

The rearrangement links TRBV10-3 to TRBJ2-7, with 13 bases aligning to TRBD2. The trim removed 1 base at V and 2 bases at J, leaving 2 bases unmatched. Germline V gene sequence: CDR1 ENHRY, CDR2 SYGVKD. The CDR3 is made up of 16 amino acids. The CDR3 coding sequence is TGTGCCATCAGTGAGTTAGGGACTAGCGGGACCTACGAGCAGTACTTC. This sequence encodes CAISELGTSGTYEQYF.

The table lists this clonotype with a few counts. The CDR3 region is CASSLSRLSTDTQYF. CDR3 DNA: TGTGCCAGCAGCTTAAGCAGGTTGAGCACAGATACGCAGTATTTT. V and J are TRBV11-2 and TRBJ2-3; D not certain. Trimming stripped 2 bases from V and 0 bases from J, with 9 bases between. Per the germline V gene, CDR1 is SGHAT and CDR2 is FQNNGV. This CDR3 is 15 amino acids long.

This chain links TRBV5-1 with TRBJ2-3; D might be TRBD1 (5 bases). CDR3 size: 14 residues. The germline V and J ends were trimmed by 4 bases and 4 bases, with 13 bases remaining between them. Germline V gene sequence: CDR1 SGHRS, CDR2 YFSETQ. The chain's CDR3 is CASSSLPGSDTQYF. CDR3 DNA: TGCGCCAGCAGCAGCTTACCAGGGTCAGATACGCAGTATTTT.

This clonotype was seen a few times. The CDR3 spells CASSYSSRPPTDTQYF. The CDR3 DNA reads as TGTGCCAGCAGTTACTCTTCCAGGCCCCCCACAGATACGCAGTATTTT. The chain joins TRBV6-2 or TRBV6-3 to TRBJ2-3; D is unclear. Looked up from germline, CDR1 is MNHEY and CDR2 is SVGEGT. Trimming pared 0 bases from V and 2 bases from J, leaving 12 bases between. The CDR3 is 16 amino acids.

This clonotype appeared a few times. This chain connects TRBV29-1 to TRBJ2-7, with TRBD2 as a possible D gene (6 bases). V lost 7 bases to trimming and J lost 0 bases, with 13 bases between them. Per the germline V gene, CDR1 is SQVTM and CDR2 is ANQGSEA. This CDR3 contains 13 residues. CDR3 residues: CSGRDGSSYEQYF. DNA of the CDR3: TGCAGCGGAAGGGACGGGAGCTCCTACGAGCAGTACTTC.

This clonotype turned up a few times. V and J are TRBV6-1 and TRBJ2-1; 13 bases align to TRBD2. Trimming cost V 8 bases and J 3 bases; bases outside gene matches: 7. Germline assignment: CDR1 MNHNS and CDR2 SASEGT. There are 16 residues in the CDR3. The CDR3 here is CASGTSGAPLYNEQFF. Written as DNA, the CDR3 is TGTGCCAGCGGGACTAGCGGGGCCCCCCTCTACAATGAGCAGTTCTTC.

The chain couples TRBV29-1 to TRBJ2-7; 9 nucleotides agree with TRBD1. Per germline, CDR1 SQVTM and CDR2 ANQGSEA. The ends lost 7 bases at V and 3 bases at J; junction bases unmatched: 7. The CDR3 sequence is 13 residues long. In nucleotides, the CDR3 is TGCAGCGCTCGGACAGGGGCGCACTACGAGCAGTACTTC. Its translation: CSARTGAHYEQYF.

This clonotype occurred many times. The V call is TRBV2, the J call TRBJ2-7, with D possibly being TRBD1 or TRBD2 (5 bases each). The CDR3 loop spans 13 amino acids. Trimming removed 7 bases at V and 3 bases at J, with 13 bases between. Germline V lookup: CDR1 SNHLY, CDR2 FYNNEI. The CDR3 protein is CASNRDGNYEQYF. The CDR3 nucleotides read TGTGCCAGCAACCGGGACGGTAACTACGAGCAGTACTTC.

The chain joins TRBV10-3 to TRBJ2-5, with TRBD1 matching over 7 bases. After removal of 4 bases from V and 8 bases from J, the junction contained 10 bases not matched to a gene. CDR3 length equals 14 residues. Germline values: CDR1 ENHRY, CDR2 SYGVKD. CDR3 DNA sequence: TGTGCCATCAGTGTAGGGACAGACCAAAACACCCAGTACTTC. The encoded protein is CAISVGTDQNTQYF.

The sample holds a few counts of this clonotype. The chain has TRBV11-1 and TRBJ2-6; maybe TRBD2 (7 bases). CDR1 and CDR2 from the germline V gene are SGHAT and FQDESV (reference sequence). V lost 5 bases and J lost 1, with 21 bases in between. The CDR3 sequence is 19 residues long. CDR3 amino acids: CASSPWGGAHFSGANVLTF. CDR3 coding DNA: TGTGCCAGCAGCCCTTGGGGGGGCGCCCATTTTTCTGGGGCCAACGTCCTGACTTTC.

This clonotype has a handful of counts. The chain employs TRBV18 and TRBJ2-3; D tentatively reads TRBD1 or TRBD2 (5 bases each). Trimming cost V 0 bases and J 3 bases, with 10 bases left between them. This CDR3 is built from 15 residues. From germline, CDR1 is KGHSH and CDR2 LQKENI. The CDR3 DNA reads as TGTGCCAGCTCACCACCGGGACGGTGGACAGATACGCAGTATTTT. Its translation is CASSPPGRWTDTQYF. The whole variable domain, remainder taken from reference TRBV18 and TRBJ2-3, is NAGVMQNPRHLVRRRGQEARLRCSPMKGHSHVYWYRQLPEEGLKFMVYLQKENIIDESGMPKERFSAEFPKEGPSILRIQQVVRGDSAAYFCASSPPGRWTDTQYFGPGTRLTVL.

J is TRBJ2-5 and V is TRBV25-1, with TRBD2 identical over 10 bases. The germline V gene has CDR1 MGHDK and CDR2 SYGVNS. The trim removed 6 bases at V and 5 bases at J, leaving 6 bases unmatched. The CDR3 covers 14 residues. In DNA form, the CDR3 reads TGTGCCAGCAGCATAGCGGGAGGCGGGGAGACCCAGTACTTC. Protein product: CASSIAGGGETQYF.

This clonotype showed up just a few times. The CDR3: CASSIAVDTYEQYF. The CDR3 DNA is TGTGCCAGTAGTATAGCCGTCGATACCTACGAGCAGTACTTC. The V and J genes are TRBV19 and TRBJ2-7, with D hard to call. The ends were cut back, 1 base at V and 2 bases at J, with 9 bases in the middle. The CDR3 is 14 amino acids. Germline CDR1 is LNHDA and CDR2 is SQIVND (reference sequence).

This chain links TRBV18 with TRBJ2-3, with 11 bases that match TRBD2. CDR1 is KGHSH and CDR2 is LQKENI in the germline V gene. With V trimmed by 3 bases and J by 4 bases, 6 bases remained unmatched. This CDR3 has 16 residues. CDR3 sequence reads: CASSPTSGMRADTQYF. The CDR3 nucleotides are TGTGCCAGCTCACCGACTAGCGGGATGAGGGCAGATACGCAGTATTTT.

This chain connects TRBV4-3 to TRBJ2-1, with 7 bases matching TRBD1. The CDR3 has 19 residues. V was pared by 0 bases and J by 6 bases, with 17 bases of the junction left unmatched. Germline lookup yields CDR1 LGHNA and CDR2 YSLEER. As DNA, the CDR3 is TGCGCCAGCAGCCAAGAAGAATATATGGGGGACAGAGGGAGCAATGAGCAGTTCTTC. It translates to CASSQEEYMGDRGSNEQFF.

This clonotype occurred a few times. The rearrangement joins TRBV28 to TRBJ2-4, with TRBD1 identical over 8 bases. This CDR3 contains 15 residues. V was clipped by 4 bases and J by 15 bases; unmatched bases: 17. Germline V gene sequence: CDR1 MDHEN, CDR2 SYDVKM. The CDR3 DNA sequence: TGTGCCAGCAGTTCGGACAGGGTGGTACTAGAGAGAGGGTACTTC. Translated, it gives CASSSDRVVLERGYF.